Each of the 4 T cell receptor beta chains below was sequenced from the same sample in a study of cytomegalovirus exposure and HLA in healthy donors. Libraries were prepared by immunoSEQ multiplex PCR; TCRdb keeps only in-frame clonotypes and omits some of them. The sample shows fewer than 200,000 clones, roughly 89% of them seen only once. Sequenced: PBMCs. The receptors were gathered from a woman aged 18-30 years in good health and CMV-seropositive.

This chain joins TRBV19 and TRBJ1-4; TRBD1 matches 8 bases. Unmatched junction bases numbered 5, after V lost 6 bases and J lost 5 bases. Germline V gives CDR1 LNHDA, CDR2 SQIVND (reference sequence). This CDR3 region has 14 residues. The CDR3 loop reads CASSQGARNEKLFF. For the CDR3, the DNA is TGTGCCAGTAGCCAGGGGGCGAGAAATGAAAAACTGTTTTTT.

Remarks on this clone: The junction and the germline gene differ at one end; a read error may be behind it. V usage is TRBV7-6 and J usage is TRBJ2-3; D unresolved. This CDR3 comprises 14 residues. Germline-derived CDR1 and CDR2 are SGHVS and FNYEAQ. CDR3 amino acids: CASSLGRRTDTQYF. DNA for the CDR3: TGTGCCAGCAGTTTAGGCAGGCGCACAGATACGCAGTATTTT.

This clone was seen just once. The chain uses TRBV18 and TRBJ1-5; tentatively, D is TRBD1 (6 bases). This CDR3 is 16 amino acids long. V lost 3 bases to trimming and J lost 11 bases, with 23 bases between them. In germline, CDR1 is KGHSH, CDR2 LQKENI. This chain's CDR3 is CASSPSDRPLVTAQHF. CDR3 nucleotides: TGTGCCAGCTCACCCAGCGACAGGCCGCTAGTAACGGCCCAGCATTTT.

CDR3 sequence reads: CASSSVRTSGRANTGELFF. CDR3 bases: TGCGCCAGCAGCTCCGTACGGACTAGCGGGAGAGCGAACACCGGGGAGCTGTTTTTT. V and J are TRBV5-1 and TRBJ2-2, with 13 bases matching TRBD2. Germline V gene sequence: CDR1 SGHRS, CDR2 YFSETQ. V was clipped by 3 bases and J by 0 bases; unmatched bases: 8. The CDR3 has 19 residues.